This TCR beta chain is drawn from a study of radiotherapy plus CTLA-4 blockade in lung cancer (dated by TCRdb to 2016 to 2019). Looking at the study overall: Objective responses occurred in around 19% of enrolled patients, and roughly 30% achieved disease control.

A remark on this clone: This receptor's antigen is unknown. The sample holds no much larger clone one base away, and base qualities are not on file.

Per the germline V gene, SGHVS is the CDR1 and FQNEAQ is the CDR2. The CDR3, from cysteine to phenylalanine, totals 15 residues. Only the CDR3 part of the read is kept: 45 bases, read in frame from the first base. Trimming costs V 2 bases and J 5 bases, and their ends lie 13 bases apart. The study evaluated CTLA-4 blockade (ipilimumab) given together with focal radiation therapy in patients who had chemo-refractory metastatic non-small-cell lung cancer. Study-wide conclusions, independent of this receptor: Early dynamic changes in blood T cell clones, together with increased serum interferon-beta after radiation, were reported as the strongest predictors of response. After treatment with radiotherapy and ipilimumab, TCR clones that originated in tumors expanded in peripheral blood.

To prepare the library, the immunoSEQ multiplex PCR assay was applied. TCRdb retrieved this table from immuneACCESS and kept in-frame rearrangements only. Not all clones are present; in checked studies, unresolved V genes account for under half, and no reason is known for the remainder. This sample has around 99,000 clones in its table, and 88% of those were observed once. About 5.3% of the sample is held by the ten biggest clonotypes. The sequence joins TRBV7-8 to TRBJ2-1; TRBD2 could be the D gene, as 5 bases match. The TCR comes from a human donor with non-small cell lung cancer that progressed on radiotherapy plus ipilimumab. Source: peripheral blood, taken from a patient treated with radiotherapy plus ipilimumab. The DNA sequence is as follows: TGTGCCAGCAGCTTATGGAGGAGGACTGACAATGAGCAGTTCTTC. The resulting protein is CASSLWRRTDNEQFF.